This T cell receptor beta chain was sequenced for a study of CD8 T cells in ankylosing spondylitis. Study-wide results and caveats: Some motif variants had been reported before (in reactive arthritis synovial fluid and blood). Within ankylosing spondylitis blood, a TCR beta motif made up of seven to nine highly homologous variants appeared to be characteristic.

Trimming removed 7 bases from V and 0 bases from J, with 19 bases in between. Germline CDR1 and CDR2: MNHEY and SMNVEV (reference sequence). The CDR3 extends over 17 amino acids. Note on this clonotype: As yet, its antigen is unknown.

TCRdb processed the 5' RACE reads anew with MiXCR; each CDR3 protein has one entry. Here the sample spans 250,000 to 350,000 distinct CDR3 sequences, around 20% being singletons. The sample consisted of blood, either unsorted or a sorted T cell fraction (not recorded which). V and J are TRBV27 and TRBJ2-1; D is perhaps TRBD2 (7 bases). The receptor comes from a male donor with ankylosing spondylitis or in good health (not recorded which). Written as DNA, the CDR3 is TGTGCCAGCACCGCCCGGGGGGCGGCGAGCTCCTACAATGAGCAGTTCTTC. Its translation is CASTARGAASSYNEQFF.